This T cell receptor (beta chain) was documented in a study of cytomegalovirus exposure and HLA in healthy donors. Study as a whole: Per a later analysis, the approximately 700 first-cohort and approximately 120 validation repertoires shared one platform.

Data came from immunoSEQ multiplex PCR; TCRdb stores just in-frame clones and leaves some out. The sample lists 70,000 to 75,000 clones, around 95% occurring once. V gave up 8 bases and J gave up 12 bases; unmatched junction bases: 12. Germline loops: CDR1 SNHLY, CDR2 FYNNEI. This CDR3 has 15 amino acids. The study drew the donors from its roughly 120-subject validation cohort, separate from the approximately 700-subject first cohort. This receptor was taken from a man aged 18 to 29 in good health and CMV-seropositive. The rearrangement uses TRBV2 and TRBJ1-6, with 11 bases fitting TRBD1. Input material: PBMCs. This CDR3 reads CASRLEPGQGGPLHF. The CDR3 nucleotides read TGTGCCAGCCGATTAGAACCGGGACAGGGGGGACCCCTCCACTTT.